This is a list of T cell receptor beta chains from one sample in a study of somatic mutations in cytotoxic T cells in rheumatoid arthritis. Data came from immunoSEQ multiplex PCR; TCRdb stores just in-frame clones and leaves some out. The sample shows roughly 30,000 clones, 70% to 90% of them seen only once. Material for sequencing was CD8+ T cells sorted from blood. These receptors were obtained from an adult with rheumatoid arthritis. Each CDR3 is given with its conserved first and last residue. Fields, in order: CDR3 length, V gene, CDR3 protein.

len: 14; v_gene: TRBV7-9; CDR3aa: CASSLVPELEGYTF
len: 13; v_gene: TRBV15; CDR3aa: CATSTGLTYEQYF
len: 14; v_gene: TRBV4-1; CDR3aa: CASSQGRGWYEQYF
len: 19; v_gene: TRBV4-3; CDR3aa: CASSQDSAGATLTGNTIYF
len: 14; v_gene: TRBV13; CDR3aa: CASSLGQGTYEQYF
len: 14; v_gene: TRBV29-1; CDR3aa: CSVEPAGVYNEQFF
len: 14; v_gene: TRBV29-1; CDR3aa: CSVLGLLNTGELFF
len: 15; v_gene: TRBV19; CDR3aa: CASSPRISSYNEQFF
len: 14; v_gene: TRBV13; CDR3aa: CASSFPGENYGYTF
len: 16; v_gene: TRBV19; CDR3aa: CASSISDRGWTDTQYF
len: 17; v_gene: TRBV7-6; CDR3aa: CASSPTSGGNEYNEQFF
len: 16; v_gene: TRBV7-2; CDR3aa: CASSVTGTSLAYEQYF
len: 14; v_gene: TRBV5-1; CDR3aa: CASSYRGTGTEAFF
len: 15; v_gene: TRBV11-2; CDR3aa: CASSLEAGVSYEQYF
len: 15; v_gene: TRBV7-3; CDR3aa: CASSLTGSRFDEQFF
len: 14; v_gene: TRBV6-5; CDR3aa: CASSYSNTNTEAFF
len: 14; v_gene: TRBV4-1; CDR3aa: CASSQESGIYEQYF
len: 15; v_gene: TRBV2; CDR3aa: CASSEPTRRNTEAFF
len: 17; v_gene: TRBV6-1; CDR3aa: CASSGTIATGDGETQYF
len: 13; v_gene: TRBV6-6; CDR3aa: CASSYLGVGEQYF
len: 15; v_gene: TRBV11-3; CDR3aa: CASSLGTGGYNEQFF
len: 19; v_gene: TRBV7-9; CDR3aa: CASSLAVIGTSSSTDTQYF